This T cell receptor beta chain was sequenced for a study of T-cell reconstitution after alpha-beta-depleted transplantation in children. Germline CDR1 SGHNT, CDR2 YYREEE (reference sequence). There are 21 residues in the CDR3. With V trimmed by 0 bases and J by 1 base, 19 bases remained unmatched. Study outcomes and limitations: Reportedly, only several hundred clones from non-depleted graft cells drove alpha-beta T-cell counts at about two months. Fresh T-cell production supplied most of the T-cell counts and diversity seen one year after transplant.

Unique molecular identifiers were used in preparing the TCRbeta library. TCRdb independently ran MiXCR on the PCR reads; one entry per CDR3 protein. The sample lists about 400,000 distinct CDR3 sequences; about a sixth were seen once. This clonotype has more than one count but fewer than ten. Its antigen remains unidentified. This chain uses TRBV5-4 with TRBJ2-3, with 8 nucleotides matching TRBD1. The source is a boy younger than two who had a stem cell transplant for Wiskott-Aldrich syndrome, so the T cells may come from the graft donor. The starting material was PBMCs, mostly from graft donor cells, obtained 360 days after TCRalphabeta/CD19-depleted stem cell transplant. CDR3 sequence (DNA): TGTGCCAGCAGCTTGGTCCCACAGGGGGTGGGGTCCACAGGGGGCACAGATACGCAGTATTTT. It encodes CASSLVPQGVGSTGGTDTQYF.